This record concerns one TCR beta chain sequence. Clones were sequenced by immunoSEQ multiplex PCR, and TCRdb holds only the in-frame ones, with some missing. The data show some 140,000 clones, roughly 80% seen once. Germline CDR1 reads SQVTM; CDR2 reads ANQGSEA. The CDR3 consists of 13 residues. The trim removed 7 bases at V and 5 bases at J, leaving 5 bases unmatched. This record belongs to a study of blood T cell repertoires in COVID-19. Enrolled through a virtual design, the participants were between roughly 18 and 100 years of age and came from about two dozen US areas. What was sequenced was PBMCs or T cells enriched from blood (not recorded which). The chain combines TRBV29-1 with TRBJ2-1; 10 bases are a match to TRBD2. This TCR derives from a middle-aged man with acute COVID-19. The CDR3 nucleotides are TGCAGCGCCAAGAGCGGGGGGGACAATGAGCAGTTCTTC. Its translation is CSAKSGGDNEQFF.